The 15 T cell receptor beta chains presented below share a single source sample, sequenced in a study of OX40 agonist ivuxolimab in advanced cancers. Libraries were prepared by immunoSEQ multiplex PCR; TCRdb keeps only in-frame clonotypes and omits some of them. The sample comprises tens of thousands of clones, roughly 80% of which are singletons, and approximately 3% rests with the top ten. This specimen was CD4+ or CD8+ T cells sorted from blood, taken in a trial of the OX40 agonist ivuxolimab. These receptors were obtained from an adult with an advanced solid tumor such as melanoma, head and neck, liver or kidney cancer.

The rearrangement links TRBV29-1 to TRBJ1-2; 9 positions agree with TRBD1. J was trimmed by 4 bases and V by 4 bases; bases with no gene match: 4. Germline CDR1 and CDR2: SQVTM and ANQGSEA. CDR3 length: 13 amino acids. This chain's CDR3 is CSVGQGEGYGYTF. CDR3 DNA: TGCAGCGTTGGACAGGGGGAGGGCTATGGCTACACCTTC.

This chain connects TRBV7-9 to TRBJ2-1, with 8 nucleotides matching TRBD1. The CDR3 length is 15 residues. Looked up from germline, CDR1 is SEHNR and CDR2 is FQNEAQ (reference sequence). The ends lost 5 bases at V and 1 base at J; junction bases unmatched: 4. Here the CDR3 reads CASSMQGASYNEQFF. Here the CDR3 DNA reads TGTGCCAGCAGCATGCAGGGGGCTTCCTACAATGAGCAGTTCTTC.

Notes on this clone: The junction departs from the called germline gene at one end, perhaps through a read error. The chain joins TRBV14 to TRBJ1-2; possibly TRBD1 for D (6 bases). Germline V gives CDR1 SGHDN, CDR2 FVKESK. The CDR3 runs to 14 residues. DNA for the CDR3: TGTGCCAGCAGCCAATCGCCATGGGGGCTGTATTGGGCCTTC. Its protein product is CASSQSPWGLYWAF.

The rearrangement links TRBV11-2 to TRBJ2-3; 11 bases line up with TRBD2. Trimming took 2 bases from V and 5 from J; bases not matched to a gene: 6. The CDR3 contains 16 residues. The germline CDR1 and CDR2 sequences are SGHAT and FQNNGV. The CDR3 DNA follows: TGTGCCAGCAGCTTACAAGGGCTAGCGGGGGGAGATACGCAGTATTTT. This codes for CASSLQGLAGGDTQYF.

The V call is TRBV19, the J call TRBJ1-6; unclear D gene. Germline CDR1 and CDR2: LNHDA and SQIVND (reference sequence). The V end was cut by 7 bases, the J end by 7 bases, with 11 bases between. This CDR3 has 13 residues. CDR3 sequence reads: CASTLTVNSPLHF. CDR3 DNA: TGTGCCAGTACGCTAACGGTAAATTCACCCCTCCACTTT. Together with reference TRBV19 and TRBJ1-6, the CDR3 gives the full variable domain: DGGITQSPKYLFRKEGQNVTLSCEQNLNHDAMYWYRQDPGQGLRLIYYSQIVNDFQKGDIAEGYSVSREKKESFPLTVTSAQKNPTAFYLCASTLTVNSPLHFGNGTRLTVT.

This clone was picked up one time. V usage is TRBV4-1 and J usage is TRBJ1-2; D is perhaps TRBD1 (6 bases). V dropped 0 bases and J dropped 4 bases, with 12 bases sitting between them. The germline V gene has CDR1 MGHRA and CDR2 YSYEKL. The CDR3 covers 15 residues. The CDR3 nucleotides read TGCGCCAGCAGCCAAGATCCCGGGGGCGGCTATGGCTACACCTTC. Protein product: CASSQDPGGGYGYTF.

The chain uses TRBV7-2 and TRBJ2-7; a possible D gene is TRBD2 (6 bases). V lost 4 bases and J 2 bases, leaving 18 bases between the germline ends. CDR3 size: 16 residues. CDR1 is SGHTA, CDR2 FQGNSA, per germline. CDR3 coding DNA: TGTGCCAGCAGCTCCCGTTTGACTAGAAAAACCTACGAGCAGTACTTC. As protein: CASSSRLTRKTYEQYF. The entire variable domain, with the rest obtained from reference TRBV7-2 and TRBJ2-7, is as follows: GAGVSQSPSNKVTEKGKDVELRCDPISGHTALYWYRQSLGQGLEFLIYFQGNSAPDKSGLPSDRFSAERTGGSVSTLTIQRTQQEDSAVYLCASSSRLTRKTYEQYFGPGTRLTVT.

CDR3 loop: CASTTGGARGYTF. The CDR3 DNA reads as TGTGCCAGCACCACCGGGGGGGCTCGGGGCTACACCTTC. The rearrangement joins TRBV9 to TRBJ1-2; possible D gene TRBD1, 6 bases. V lost 6 bases to trimming and J lost 8 bases, with 17 bases between them. This CDR3 is 13 amino acids long. From germline, CDR1 is SGDLS and CDR2 YYNGEE. Looking up the rest from reference TRBV9 and TRBJ1-2 gives the full variable domain: DSGVTQTPKHLITATGQRVTLRCSPRSGDLSVYWYQQSLDQGLQFLIQYYNGEERAKGNILERFSAQQFPDLHSELNLSSLELGDSALYFCASTTGGARGYTFGSGTRLTVV.

The V and J genes are TRBV4-1 and TRBJ2-1; TRBD1 matches 7 bases. Germline assignment: CDR1 MGHRA and CDR2 YSYEKL. The CDR3 covers 18 residues. With V trimmed by 2 bases and J by 5 bases, 15 bases remained unmatched. The CDR3 coding sequence is TGCGCCAGCAGCCAACGTCCCGAAGAGGACAGGCTCGACAATGAGCAGTTCTTC. Its protein product is CASSQRPEEDRLDNEQFF.

The CDR3 sequence is CAIRFEGGYTF. The CDR3 DNA reads TGTGCCATCAGGTTCGAGGGTGGCTACACCTTC. The V call is TRBV10-3, the J call TRBJ1-2; D not resolved. Germline lookup yields CDR1 ENHRY and CDR2 SYGVKD. V lost 6 bases, J lost 7 bases, and 9 bases lay in between. The CDR3 contains 11 residues.

The gene calls are TRBV28 and TRBJ2-3, with unresolved D. Trimming removed 2 bases at V and 0 bases at J, with 6 bases between. In germline, CDR1 is MDHEN, CDR2 SYDVKM. CDR3 length: 14 amino acids. The CDR3 here is CASSLPRSTDTQYF. The DNA for the CDR3 is TGTGCCAGCAGTTTACCCCGGAGCACAGATACGCAGTATTTT.

The rearrangement uses TRBV7-3 and TRBJ2-5, with 7 positions matching TRBD2. Germline lookup yields CDR1 SGHTA and CDR2 FQGTGA. V lost 11 bases and J lost 2; bases outside the gene matches: 8. This CDR3 spans 13 amino acids. CDR3 protein: CASASGPQETQYF. CDR3 DNA sequence: TGTGCCTCGGCTAGCGGCCCACAAGAGACCCAGTACTTC.

This sequence joins TRBV28 and TRBJ1-1; D remains unclear. V was trimmed by 10 bases and J by 11 bases, leaving 17 bases between them. Germline V lookup: CDR1 MDHEN, CDR2 SYDVKM. This CDR3 has 11 residues. As DNA, the CDR3 is TGTGCCACCTTGGTGCAGGTCCAGGCTTTCTTT. Translation gives CATLVQVQAFF.

CDR3 in amino acids: CASSLGGQRTEAFF. CDR3 in DNA: TGTGCCAGCAGCTTGGGGGGACAGAGAACTGAAGCTTTCTTT. The chain couples TRBV5-6 to TRBJ1-1; 7 bases are shared with TRBD1. Germline loops: CDR1 SGHDT, CDR2 YYEEEE. The CDR3 has 14 residues. The V segment lost 0 bases and the J segment 5 bases; nucleotides outside the gene matches: 4.

The chain employs TRBV19 and TRBJ2-5, with TRBD1 as a possible D gene (7 bases). This CDR3 is 15 amino acids long. Per the germline V gene, CDR1 is LNHDA and CDR2 is SQIVND (reference sequence). Trimming took off 1 base at V and 1 base at J, with 10 bases between the two ends. The DNA of the CDR3 is TGTGCCAGTAGTATAGCCAGGGGGGTCCAAGAGACCCAGTACTTC. Protein: CASSIARGVQETQYF.